A single TCR beta chain is shown here with its context. This sample is drawn from a study of shared clonotypes between healthy human individuals. Germline values: CDR1 SGDLS, CDR2 YYNGEE. V dropped 0 bases and J dropped 5 bases, with 14 bases sitting between them. The CDR3 covers 15 residues. The sorted-subset replicate PCRs were given approximately 190 ng DNA, which is tens of thousands of T cell genomes. Generated by immunoSEQ multiplex PCR, the TCRdb table keeps only in-frame clones and is missing some. Among under 350,000 clones listed, about nine tenths were seen once. Sequenced material: memory CD8+ T cells sorted from blood. The subset was: CD45RO+ cells pooled with CCR7-negative TemRA cells. The TCR originated in a man between 18 and 35 years old in good health. The chain carries TRBV9 and TRBJ1-2; D is unresolved. CDR3 DNA: TGTGCCAGCAGCGTAGGGAGCTCTCCCTCTTATGGCTACACCTTC. It yields the protein CASSVGSSPSYGYTF.